This T cell receptor beta chain emerged from a study of blood T cell repertoires in COVID-19. About the study: Both acute and convalescent COVID-19 samples were obtained from the United States, Italy and Spain. The analysed material was cDNA or gDNA that came from T cells, B-cell-depleted T cells, or PBMCs.

Enrolled during active infection, Seattle patients were then followed longitudinally. Germline loops: CDR1 KGHSH, CDR2 LQKENI. With V trimmed by 6 bases and J by 6 bases, 3 bases remained unmatched. This CDR3 contains 13 residues. In the original processing: The assay estimated nucleated cells by amplifying reference gene primers. Sequencing was performed with immunoSEQ multiplex PCR; in TCRdb, only in-frame clones are kept and a portion is missing. V and J calls and clone size come straight from that table; D and trimming were deduced from the DNA. This sample carries some 140,000 clones, about 85% of them seen once, and the ten largest clones take roughly 0.6%.

The receptor was isolated from a man in his sixties with COVID-19, enrolled during active disease. Specimen: peripheral blood. The rearrangement links TRBV18 to TRBJ1-5, with 9 bases aligning to TRBD1. CDR3 nucleotides: TGTGCCAGCTCGCCGGGACAGGGTCAGCCCCAGCATTTT. This sequence encodes CASSPGQGQPQHF.